Below are 27 T cell receptor beta chains sequenced from a single sample in a study of shared clonotypes between healthy human individuals. Sequenced by immunoSEQ multiplex PCR; TCRdb stores in-frame clones only, minus some. The sample has about 530,000 clones, about 95% seen once. Sequenced sample: naive CD4+ T cells sorted from blood. Sample subset: CD45RA+ positively selected. All receptors derive from a woman under 40 in good health.

This clone was recorded only once. CDR3 sequence reads: CASRYTATNEKLFF. The CDR3 DNA follows: TGTGCCAGCAGATACACGGCAACTAATGAAAAACTGTTTTTT. This chain joins TRBV2 and TRBJ1-4; D unclear. V lost 6 bases and J lost 0, with 8 bases in between. CDR3 length: 14 residues. The germline gives CDR1 SNHLY, CDR2 FYNNEI.

In regard to this clone: The same CDR3 also results from other DNA sequences found in this sample. The chain combines TRBV11-2 with TRBJ2-7; D gene unclear. The CDR3 has 15 residues. Trimming removed 1 base at V and 0 bases at J, with 10 bases between. The germline CDR1 and CDR2 sequences are SGHAT and FQNNGV. CDR3 bases: TGTGCCAGCAGCTTAGTGTTGGCCGGCTCCTACGAGCAGTACTTC. The encoded protein is CASSLVLAGSYEQYF.

The CDR3 reads CATSPLGLDKPYEQYF. The DNA for the CDR3 is TGTGCCACCAGCCCCCTCGGCCTTGACAAGCCCTACGAGCAGTACTTC. This chain links TRBV15 with TRBJ2-7; D not certain. The CDR3 is 16 residues long. The V gene lost 5 bases and the J gene lost 2 bases, with 19 bases spanning the gap. CDR1 and CDR2 from the germline V gene are LNHNV and YYDKDF (reference sequence).

The genes are TRBV5-1 and TRBJ2-1; perhaps TRBD1 as D (5 bases). The CDR3 is 14 amino acids. Deletions cut 0 bases from V and 10 bases from J, with 14 bases between. Looked up from germline, CDR1 is SGHRS and CDR2 is YFSETQ. The CDR3 DNA reads TGCGCCAGCAGCTTGGTGCAGGGAATTGGGGAGCAGTTCTTC. Its protein is CASSLVQGIGEQFF.

The V and J genes are TRBV7-9 and TRBJ2-1; tentative D call: TRBD2 (6 bases). Germline CDR1 reads SEHNR; CDR2 reads FQNEAQ (reference sequence). CDR3 length: 16 amino acids. With 0 bases removed from V and 2 bases from J, the gap between germline ends came to 11 bases. CDR3 in amino acids: CASSLAGGGPYNEQFF. CDR3 in DNA: TGTGCCAGCAGCTTAGCGGGGGGAGGCCCCTACAATGAGCAGTTCTTC.

This chain links TRBV19 with TRBJ1-1; 7 bases are shared with TRBD1. The CDR3 runs 13 residues. V dropped 5 bases and J dropped 1; count of bases not matched to a gene: 1. Germline loops: CDR1 LNHDA, CDR2 SQIVND (reference sequence). CDR3 coding DNA: TGTGCCAGTAGTTGGGACAGGAACACTGAAGCTTTCTTT. This sequence encodes CASSWDRNTEAFF.

CDR3 in amino acids: CASSEDRGYEQYF. The CDR3 region has the DNA TGTGCCAGTAGTGAGGACAGGGGATACGAGCAGTACTTC. V gene TRBV19 combines with J gene TRBJ2-7, with 9 bases that match TRBD1. Germline trimming cut 5 bases from V and 4 bases from J; bases unmatched to any gene: 3. This CDR3 spans 13 amino acids. Germline lookup yields CDR1 LNHDA and CDR2 SQIVND (reference sequence).

This chain joins TRBV5-1 and TRBJ2-3, with TRBD2 identical over 12 bases. The CDR3 loop spans 16 amino acids. V dropped 7 bases and J dropped 6; count of bases not matched to a gene: 12. Germline V lookup: CDR1 SGHRS, CDR2 YFSETQ. CDR3 sequence (DNA): TGCGCCAGCCGCTATCTAGCGGGAGGGCCGGTGGATACGCAGTATTTT. This gives the protein CASRYLAGGPVDTQYF. Together with reference TRBV5-1 and TRBJ2-3, the CDR3 gives the full variable domain: KAGVTQTPRYLIKTRGQQVTLSCSPISGHRSVSWYQQTPGQGLQFLFEYFSETQRNKGNFPGRFSGRQFSNSRSEMNVSTLELGDSALYLCASRYLAGGPVDTQYFGPGTRLTVL.

The rearrangement uses TRBV6-4 and TRBJ2-7, with TRBD2 identical over 8 bases. Germline V CDR1 and CDR2: MRHNA, SNTAGT. CDR3 length equals 19 residues. V trimming: 8 bases; J trimming: 2 bases; junction bases outside the gene matches: 23. The CDR3 coding sequence is TGTGCCAGCCATTCGGGTATAGCGGGATTTTCCCTTTTCCCCTACGAGCAGTACTTC. Protein product: CASHSGIAGFSLFPYEQYF.

The V gene is TRBV19, the J gene TRBJ1-6; 8 nucleotides agree with TRBD1. From germline, CDR1 is LNHDA and CDR2 SQIVND (reference sequence). The CDR3 covers 14 residues. V trimming: 6 bases; J trimming: 10 bases; junction bases outside the gene matches: 8. CDR3 residues: CASRRTGPQSPLHF. In nucleotides, the CDR3 is TGTGCCAGTAGAAGGACAGGGCCCCAATCACCCCTCCACTTT.

The J gene is TRBJ2-4, the V gene TRBV2, with D maybe TRBD2 (6 bases). The germline V gene encodes CDR1 SNHLY and CDR2 FYNNEI. The CDR3 is 16 amino acids. The V end was cut by 3 bases, the J end by 3 bases, with 15 bases between. CDR3: CASSDGGAANKNIQYF. The DNA for the CDR3 is TGTGCCAGCAGTGACGGAGGGGCTGCGAACAAAAACATTCAGTACTTC.

The chain has TRBV13 and TRBJ1-2; TRBD1 matches 9 bases. The CDR3 extends over 13 amino acids. The junction had 3 bases not matched to a gene; V was cut back by 6 bases and J by 4 bases. CDR1 and CDR2 (germline): PRHDT, FYEKMQ (reference sequence). The chain's CDR3 is CASRTGGSYGYTF. CDR3 nucleotide sequence: TGTGCCAGCAGGACAGGGGGTTCCTATGGCTACACCTTC. The whole variable domain, remainder taken from reference TRBV13 and TRBJ1-2, is AAGVIQSPRHLIKEKRETATLKCYPIPRHDTVYWYQQGPGQDPQFLISFYEKMQSDKGSIPDRFSAQQFSDYHSELNMSSLELGDSALYFCASRTGGSYGYTFGSGTRLTVV.

The CDR3, as DNA: TGTGCCAGCAGCCTAGGGACTCTCTTCAATGAGCAGTTCTTC. Residues: CASSLGTLFNEQFF. The chain employs TRBV11-2 and TRBJ2-1; a possible D gene is TRBD2 (6 bases). CDR3 size: 14 residues. Trimming cost V 5 bases and J 6 bases, with 14 bases left between them. Germline assignment: CDR1 SGHAT and CDR2 FQNNGV.

This rearrangement joins TRBV13 to TRBJ2-1; 7 bases are shared with TRBD2. CDR3 size: 15 residues. V shed 0 bases and J 5 bases; nucleotides not matched to a gene: 4. Germline CDR1 PRHDT, CDR2 FYEKMQ (reference sequence). CDR3 bases: TGTGCCAGCAGCTTAGGCCACGGACTAGACAATGAGCAGTTCTTC. Translation gives CASSLGHGLDNEQFF.

The chain couples TRBV5-1 to TRBJ2-1, with 7 positions matching TRBD2. CDR3 length: 15 amino acids. Germline CDR1 is SGHRS and CDR2 is YFSETQ. The trim removed 0 bases at V and 6 bases at J, leaving 6 bases unmatched. CDR3 sequence (DNA): TGCGCCAGCAGCTTGGCGGTAGCGGGTGGCAATGAGCAGTTCTTC. Amino acid sequence: CASSLAVAGGNEQFF.

This sequence joins TRBV11-2 and TRBJ2-5; D might be TRBD2 (6 bases). The CDR3 contains 13 residues. V was clipped by 5 bases and J by 5 bases, with 12 bases between them. Germline loops: CDR1 SGHAT, CDR2 FQNNGV. CDR3 region: CASSRELRETQYF. The DNA of the CDR3 is TGTGCCAGCAGCCGGGAGCTCAGGGAGACCCAGTACTTC. The full variable domain, rest sourced from reference TRBV11-2 and TRBJ2-5, is EAGVAQSPRYKIIEKRQSVAFWCNPISGHATLYWYQQILGQGPKLLIQFQNNGVVDDSQLPKDRFSAERLKGVDSTLKIQPAKLEDSAVYLCASSRELRETQYFGPGTRLLVL.

The rearrangement links TRBV21-1 to TRBJ2-1. TRBV21-1 is noted as a pseudogene. This CDR3 comprises 14 residues. The CDR3 sequence is CASSKRWGLNEQFF. DNA of the CDR3: TGTGCCAGCAGCAAACGGTGGGGTTTAAATGAGCAGTTCTTC.

Remarks on this clone: Within the sample, other DNA sequences also encode this same CDR3. The V and J genes are TRBV9 and TRBJ2-1; no clear D. From germline, CDR1 is SGDLS and CDR2 YYNGEE. V shed 0 bases and J shed 3 bases, with 4 bases lying between them. There are 13 residues in the CDR3. CDR3 in amino acids: CASSVDSYNEQFF. DNA of the CDR3: TGTGCCAGCAGCGTAGACAGCTACAATGAGCAGTTCTTC.

The chain carries TRBV29-1 and TRBJ2-5; the match to TRBD2 covers 7 bases. Per the germline V gene, CDR1 is SQVTM and CDR2 is ANQGSEA. The length of the CDR3 is 13 residues. The ends lost 6 bases at V and 1 base at J; junction bases unmatched: 5. This CDR3 is CSVRGSPQETQYF. The CDR3 DNA follows: TGCAGCGTCCGCGGGAGTCCCCAAGAGACCCAGTACTTC. Based on the CDR3 plus reference TRBV29-1 and TRBJ2-5, the full variable domain is SAVISQKPSRDICQRGTSLTIQCQVDSQVTMMFWYRQQPGQSLTLIATANQGSEATYESGFVIDKFPISRPNLTFSTLTVSNMSPEDSSIYLCSVRGSPQETQYFGPGTRLLVL.

The chain is built from TRBV30 and TRBJ2-1; D is uncertain. This CDR3 region has 14 residues. V shed 1 base and J shed 7 bases, with 14 bases lying between them. CDR1 is GTSNPN, CDR2 SVGIG, per germline (reference sequence). CDR3 coding DNA: TGTGCCTGGAGTGCCCGAGCTTCTGGGAATGAGCAGTTCTTC. Protein: CAWSARASGNEQFF.

The gene calls are TRBV19 and TRBJ1-5, with D uncertain. V lost 5 bases, J lost 6 bases, and 14 bases lay in between. From germline, CDR1 is LNHDA and CDR2 SQIVND (reference sequence). This CDR3 contains 14 residues. The CDR3 DNA sequence: TGTGCCAGTAGTGAGGGATGGGGAGGTCAGCCCCAGCATTTT. Translating gives CASSEGWGGQPQHF.

V and J are TRBV11-2 and TRBJ2-5; 11 bases match TRBD2. The J call could be wrong; TRBJ2-7 is a better fit for the DNA end. Germline-derived CDR1 and CDR2 are SGHAT and FQNNGV. This CDR3 is 15 amino acids long. The CDR3, as DNA: TGTGCCAGCAGCCCGTTTAGCGGGAGGGCCCACGAGCAGTACTTC. This translates into CASSPFSGRAHEQYF.

The V call is TRBV27, the J call TRBJ1-5; D is undetermined. Germline values: CDR1 MNHEY, CDR2 SMNVEV (reference sequence). This CDR3 contains 15 residues. The V gene lost 8 bases and the J gene lost 2 bases, with 16 bases spanning the gap. The CDR3 region is CASGVGLSGNQPQHF. DNA of the CDR3: TGTGCCAGCGGGGTAGGGCTTTCCGGCAATCAGCCCCAGCATTTT.

This chain joins TRBV18 and TRBJ2-1; TRBD1 matches 9 bases. The length of the CDR3 is 16 residues. V gave up 4 bases and J gave up 3 bases; unmatched junction bases: 7. Germline assignment: CDR1 KGHSH and CDR2 LQKENI. The CDR3 DNA reads TGTGCCAGCTCACTAGACCGGGACAGGGACTACAATGAGCAGTTCTTC. It yields the protein CASSLDRDRDYNEQFF.

V is TRBV5-1 and J is TRBJ2-7; 7 bases agree with TRBD2. Germline V gene lookup returns CDR1 SGHRS and CDR2 YFSETQ. Losses at the gene ends were 4 bases for V and 5 bases for J; bases not matched to a gene: 12. The CDR3 consists of 15 residues. The chain's CDR3 is CASSRTTSSVDEQYF. The CDR3 nucleotides are TGCGCCAGCAGCCGCACGACTAGCTCAGTCGACGAGCAGTACTTC.

This rearrangement joins TRBV5-4 to TRBJ1-3, with 8 bases fitting TRBD1. Germline V gene sequence: CDR1 SGHNT, CDR2 YYREEE (reference sequence). J was trimmed by 0 bases and V by 4 bases; bases with no gene match: 6. The CDR3 loop spans 16 amino acids. DNA of the CDR3: TGTGCCAGCAGCCGTTGGCAGGGGGCCTCTGGAAACACCATATATTTT. Its translation: CASSRWQGASGNTIYF.

The chain employs TRBV4-1 and TRBJ2-7; 10 bases map to TRBD2. This CDR3 spans 16 amino acids. Per germline, CDR1 MGHRA and CDR2 YSYEKL. V was clipped by 0 bases and J by 1 base; unmatched bases: 3. The CDR3 DNA reads TGCGCCAGCAGCCAAGATTGGACTAGCGGTTCCTACGAGCAGTACTTC. Translated: CASSQDWTSGSYEQYF.